The rows below give T cell receptor beta chains drawn from one sample of a study of blood T cell repertoires in COVID-19. The repertoire was sequenced with immunoSEQ multiplex PCR; TCRdb's copy has only in-frame clones and lacks some. The top ten hold 6.2% of the sample, which has 130,000 to 150,000 clones, around 85% seen once. The sample consisted of PBMCs or T cells enriched from blood (not recorded which). All receptors come from a woman aged 40 to 55 who had recovered from COVID-19. The CDR3 runs from the conserved cysteine through the conserved F or W. The D gene is left open where the match is weak. Clone size is given for some rows only: seen once, a few or many times, or a class if the clone is expanded.

j_call clone_size cdr3_length d_call v_call cdr3_aa cdr3_nt
TRBJ1-4 - 12 - TRBV5-1 CASSREGEKLFF TGCGCCAGCAGCCGTGAGGGTGAAAAACTGTTTTTT
TRBJ1-1 - 12 - TRBV30 CAWSVAVGGAFF TGTGCCTGGAGTGTAGCTGTAGGGGGAGCTTTCTTT
TRBJ2-7 - 14 TRBD2 TRBV2 CASIPGTRSFEQYF TGTGCCAGCATCCCCGGGACTAGGTCTTTCGAGCAGTACTTC
TRBJ1-1 - 13 - TRBV3-1/TRBV3-2 CASSQGQDVRAFF TGTGCCAGCAGCCAAGGACAGGATGTGAGGGCTTTCTTT
TRBJ2-2 - 17 TRBD2 TRBV7-9 CASRIQREGRDTGELFF TGTGCCAGCCGAATACAGCGGGAGGGCCGGGACACCGGGGAGCTGTTTTTT
TRBJ1-1 - 11 - TRBV2 CASSEGQAAFF TGTGCCAGCAGTGAGGGTCAAGCGGCTTTCTTT
TRBJ1-4 - 18 - TRBV5-8 CASSLVRGQLILNEKLFF TGTGCCAGCAGCTTGGTTCGTGGACAGTTGATACTTAATGAAAAACTGTTTTTT
TRBJ1-2 - 15 - TRBV7-8 CASSFDASLLYGYTF TGTGCCAGCAGCTTCGATGCCAGTCTTCTCTATGGCTACACCTTC
TRBJ2-3 - 16 TRBD2 TRBV18 CASSDLGGGAVDTQYF TGTGCCAGCTCCGACCTAGGCGGGGGGGCCGTGGATACGCAGTATTTT
TRBJ1-5 - 14 - TRBV2 CASSPGRGNQPQHF TGTGCCAGCAGTCCTGGAAGGGGGAATCAGCCCCAGCATTTT
TRBJ1-6 - 16 - TRBV9 CASSVEEVSYNSPLHF TGTGCCAGCAGCGTAGAAGAGGTTTCCTATAATTCACCCCTCCACTTT
TRBJ2-1 - 17 TRBD2 TRBV6-1 CASSGSGRAGFYNEQFF TGTGCCAGCAGTGGTAGCGGGAGGGCCGGTTTCTACAATGAGCAGTTCTTC
TRBJ2-2 - 15 TRBD1 TRBV7-3 CASSLTGGDTGELFF TGTGCCAGCAGCTTAACAGGGGGCGACACCGGGGAGCTGTTTTTT
TRBJ2-2 - 16 - TRBV27 CASSFGGVARNGELFF TGTGCCAGCAGTTTTGGAGGGGTGGCTAGGAACGGGGAGCTGTTTTTT
TRBJ2-1 - 12 - TRBV7-3 CASSAVANEQFF TGTGCCAGCAGCGCGGTAGCAAATGAGCAGTTCTTC
TRBJ2-1 - 14 - TRBV5-1 CASSLDFYVNEQFF TGCGCCAGCAGCTTGGACTTCTACGTCAATGAGCAGTTCTTC
TRBJ1-3 - 14 - TRBV5-1 CASKVEGSGNTIYF TGCGCCAGCAAAGTGGAGGGTTCTGGAAACACCATATATTTT
TRBJ2-2 - 14 TRBD1 TRBV2 CASSDRGSTGELFF TGTGCCAGCAGCGACAGGGGTTCCACCGGGGAGCTGTTTTTT
TRBJ1-1 few 15 TRBD1 TRBV4-1 CASSHSQGATTEAFF TGCGCCAGCAGCCACTCCCAGGGGGCGACCACTGAAGCTTTCTTT
TRBJ2-2 - 23 TRBD1 TRBV3-1/TRBV3-2 CASSQHFPSFGFSTGTNTGELFF TGTGCCAGCAGCCAACACTTCCCGTCCTTTGGCTTTTCGACAGGGACGAACACCGGGGAGCTGTTTTTT
TRBJ2-3 - 12 - TRBV14 CASSPSHYTQYF TGTGCCAGCAGCCCGAGTCACTATACGCAGTATTTT
TRBJ2-2 - 14 - TRBV2 CATEQDKFTGELFF TGTGCCACCGAACAGGATAAGTTCACCGGGGAGCTGTTTTTT
TRBJ2-1 once 15 TRBD2 TRBV5-1 CASSLGTSGSNEQFF TGCGCCAGCAGCCTTGGGACTAGCGGGAGTAATGAGCAGTTCTTC
TRBJ2-7 once 16 - TRBV4-1 CASSQEHRSSSYEQYF TGCGCCAGCAGCCAAGAACACAGATCGAGCTCCTACGAGCAGTACTTC
TRBJ1-1 - 13 TRBD1 TRBV12-3/TRBV12-4 CASGTEMNTEAFF TGTGCCAGCGGGACAGAAATGAACACTGAAGCTTTCTTT
TRBJ1-2 - 14 - TRBV6-5 CASSYRPQTYGYTF TGTGCCAGCAGTTACCGGCCACAGACGTATGGCTACACCTTC
TRBJ1-1 - 18 TRBD1 TRBV10-3 CAISERRTGDLMVPEAFF TGTGCCATCAGTGAACGGAGGACAGGGGATCTCATGGTCCCTGAAGCTTTCTTT
TRBJ2-1 - 15 - TRBV25-1 CASSAVFGSHNEQFF TGTGCCAGCAGTGCAGTTTTCGGGTCCCACAATGAGCAGTTCTTC
TRBJ2-2 - 15 TRBD1 TRBV6-5 CASTKGTANTGELFF TGTGCCAGCACCAAAGGGACAGCGAACACCGGGGAGCTGTTTTTT
TRBJ2-1 - 15 TRBD2 TRBV29-1 CSVESGSGRDNEQFF TGCAGCGTTGAATCGGGGAGCGGGAGGGACAATGAGCAGTTCTTC
TRBJ1-2 - 16 TRBD1 TRBV9 CASSLSPDRAGDGYTF TGTGCCAGCAGCCTCAGTCCCGACAGGGCAGGCGATGGCTACACCTTC
TRBJ2-3 - 15 - TRBV9 CASSLGSTSTDTQYF TGTGCCAGCAGCCTCGGGTCTACTAGCACAGATACGCAGTATTTT
TRBJ2-3 - 15 TRBD2 TRBV9 CASSVEGTSGDTQYF TGTGCCAGCAGCGTAGAGGGGACTAGTGGGGATACGCAGTATTTT
TRBJ2-7 - 18 TRBD2 TRBV4-1 CASSPTSGGAWSSYEQYF TGCGCCAGCAGCCCGACTAGCGGGGGGGCCTGGAGCTCCTACGAGCAGTACTTC
TRBJ2-1 - 16 TRBD2 TRBV4-1 CASSPETGTSLPRKFF TGCGCCAGCAGCCCTGAAACCGGGACTAGCCTTCCTCGAAAGTTCTTC
TRBJ1-2 - 13 TRBD1 TRBV27 CASSLGQANGYTF TGTGCCAGCAGCCTCGGACAGGCAAATGGCTACACCTTC
TRBJ2-1 once 16 TRBD2 TRBV5-1 CASSLGGASGANEQFF TGCGCCAGCAGCTTGGGAGGGGCTAGCGGGGCCAATGAGCAGTTCTTC
TRBJ1-2 - 14 - TRBV25-1 CASSELRGLDGYTF TGTGCCAGCAGTGAACTTCGGGGATTGGATGGCTACACCTTC
TRBJ1-1 - 12 - TRBV6-5 CTSRRGGTEAFF TGTACCAGCAGGAGGGGGGGCACTGAAGCTTTCTTT
TRBJ2-2 - 16 - TRBV5-1 CASSWDTVGSTGELFF TGCGCCAGCAGCTGGGACACGGTGGGCTCCACCGGGGAGCTGTTTTTT
TRBJ1-2 few 12 - TRBV7-9 CASSLAGVGYTF TGTGCCAGCAGCTTAGCAGGGGTTGGCTACACCTTC
TRBJ2-3 - 22 TRBD2 TRBV14 CASSQEWDRGESSGRATDTQYF TGTGCCAGCAGCCAAGAATGGGATCGGGGGGAGTCTAGCGGGAGGGCCACAGATACGCAGTATTTT
TRBJ2-1 - 16 - TRBV4-2 CASSRTTGFSYNEQFF TGTGCCAGCAGCCGAACAACAGGATTCTCCTACAATGAGCAGTTCTTC
TRBJ2-1 - 16 - TRBV3-1/TRBV3-2 CASSQEGGTVVGEQFF TGTGCCAGCAGCCAAGAAGGCGGGACGGTGGTGGGTGAGCAGTTCTTC